The sequence of this T cell receptor beta chain was determined in a study of T cells in Graves' hyperthyroidism and ophthalmopathy (dated by TCRdb to between 2018 and 2021). The study in broad terms: TCR V-J signatures able to tell the groups apart were searched for in a discovery cohort of 90 to 100 patients, of whom over 40 had Graves' ophthalmopathy and around 56 had stable Graves' hyperthyroidism. Whether ophthalmopathy could be predicted prospectively was tested in an independent validation cohort made up of fewer than 20 hyperthyroidism patients plus 17 patients who later progressed to ophthalmopathy. For training and testing, the roughly 93 patients in the discovery cohort were randomly divided in a 7:3 ratio. The study also compared thyroid tissue and blood T-cell repertoires from over 5 Graves' hyperthyroidism patients. Once sampling was done, hyperthyroidism patients were given methimazole at a starting dose of 30 mg daily, whereas ophthalmopathy patients were given high-dose intravenous methylprednisolone. According to the paper, TCR Vbeta CDR3 sequencing was carried out on approximately 140 peripheral blood samples, which came from 40 to 45 ophthalmopathy, approximately 78 hyperthyroidism and approximately 17 progressor patients.

This clonotype has a count of ten or more. Its antigen is currently not known. Base qualities were left out, and no much larger clone turns up one base away. Amplification of TCR beta CDR3 regions was carried out from RNA transcripts. For the first round of RT-PCR on the TCR CDR3, the HTBI primer set was used together with the Qiagen OneStep RT-PCR kit. The libraries were constructed in a second round of multiplex PCR and then size-selected and purified. Sequencing of the libraries was done on an Illumina HiSeq2000 using paired-end 100 bp reads. Concerning the study's data processing: Raw data were processed with SOAPnuke, discarding reads with adapters, uncalled bases, mean Phred below 15, or no exact constant-primer or identifier match. COPE v1.2.5 was used to merge the high-quality paired reads, and each unique nucleotide sequence was defined as a clonotype. MiTCR v1.1 was used to align the clonotypes against IMGT TRBV, TRBD and TRBJ reference segments. Analysis was restricted to V-J combinations with a frequency above 0.0001, which covered over 98% of repertoires. The TCS score was defined as the ratio of F50 (clonal expansion) to E x V (chaos), calculated using BLOSUM62-based TCRdist between CDR3 peptides within each V-J. Welch's t-statistics and random forest reduced roughly 540 V-J features to under 15, which were used in a naive Bayes classifier (R e1071). The Morisita-Horn index was used to measure how similar the thyroid and blood repertoires were. The public sequencing data were trimmed at Q25 with fastp and processed into clonotypes with MiXCR by TCRdb, which kept only in-frame beta chains. A single entry per CDR3 protein holds the most common genes and DNA from its merged rows. The V and J calls shown here were made by TCRdb, not taken from the authors' results. This sample is represented by about 660,000 distinct CDR3 sequences; 40% to 55% of them were singletons. Approximately 7.2% of the sample lies in the top ten.

The study excluded patients with uncontrolled infections, other autoimmune diseases, pregnancy or lactation. Diagnoses relied on clinical symptoms, serum thyroxine and TRAb, thyroid ultrasound and orbital computed tomography. Total RNA was extracted using Trizol reagent, and RNA quality was assessed on an Agilent 2100 Bioanalyzer. The CDR3 goes from the cysteine to the phenylalanine over 15 residues. Only the CDR3 DNA is retained, 45 bases long and in frame from the first base. The germline V gene specifies SGHVS as CDR1 and FNYEAQ as CDR2. At the junction V is shortened by 1 base and J by 2 bases; bases outside the gene matches: 4. General findings and caveats noted by the study authors: In validation, the model predicted progression to ophthalmopathy a median of roughly 6.2 months before onset, with over 55% sensitivity and about 72% specificity. Most expanded thyroid clonotypes (frequency above 0.001) were also found in blood, which suggests that blood repertoires may mirror thyroid immune responses. A model built on a 13 V-J signature distinguished ophthalmopathy from stable hyperthyroidism, reaching 85% to 90% sensitivity and approximately 83% specificity in cross-validation and 80%/75% in testing. Sample size was not statistically predetermined, and blinding of investigators to group allocation was not performed.

This receptor was obtained from an adult man with Graves' disease, either hyperthyroidism or ophthalmopathy (not recorded which). Sequenced material: peripheral blood or thyroid tissue (not recorded which). The chain was built from TRBV7-6 and TRBJ2-5; TRBD1 agrees with 7 junctional bases. Here is the DNA: TGTGCCAGCAGCTTAGAGGGGGCGGTACAAGAGACCCAGTACTTC. It translates to CASSLEGAVQETQYF. Supplemented by the reference TRBV7-6 and TRBJ2-5 proteins around the CDR3, the complete variable domain is GAGVSQSPRYKVTKRGQDVALRCDPISGHVSLYWYRQALGQGPEFLTYFNYEAQQDKSGLPNDRFSAERPEGSISTLTIQRTEQRDSAMYRCASSLEGAVQETQYFGPGTRLLVL.